These 20 T cell receptor beta chains share one sample of origin, sequenced in a study of HIV-infected patients and healthy controls. Approximately 500 ng RNA was reverse transcribed with alpha and beta constant-region primers. Alpha and beta chain libraries were made separately by chain-specific third strand synthesis with multiplexing indices. Each CDR3 protein gets one entry after TCRdb re-called the 5' RACE reads with MiXCR. The sample gives approximately 8,000 distinct CDR3 sequences, 9% to 10% of which show up once; about 20% is in the top ten. Whole blood was used without fractionation, so all unsorted peripheral T cells were included. Sequenced material: blood, taken before antiretroviral therapy. These receptors were collected from an adult with HIV infection.

This clonotype showed up many times. The chain's CDR3 is CASSHLGRGRTDTQYF. Written as DNA, the CDR3 is TGTGCCAGCAGCCATTTGGGACGGGGCCGCACAGATACGCAGTATTTT. The chain combines TRBV6-6 with TRBJ2-3; the D gene could be TRBD1 or TRBD2 (5 bases each). The germline CDR1 and CDR2 sequences are MNHNY and SVGAGI (reference sequence). V shed 6 bases and J shed 1 base, with 17 bases lying between them. The CDR3 covers 16 residues.

This clonotype was observed at least ten times. The chain uses TRBV29-1 and TRBJ2-1; D is unresolved. CDR1 and CDR2 from the germline V gene are SQVTM and ANQGSEA. The V gene lost 0 bases and the J gene lost 9 bases, with 9 bases spanning the gap. This CDR3 has 12 residues. CDR3 sequence (DNA): TGCAGCGTTGAAGACCTAGTGCTTGAGCAGTTCTTC. Translation: CSVEDLVLEQFF.

This clonotype was counted ten times or more. The chain recombines TRBV7-9 with TRBJ1-1; 10 nucleotides align to TRBD1. The ends lost 1 base at V and 4 bases at J; junction bases unmatched: 3. The CDR3 is 15 amino acids. Germline CDR1 reads SEHNR; CDR2 reads FQNEAQ (reference sequence). In DNA form, the CDR3 reads TGTGCCAGCAGCTTAGAGACAGGGGGCGGCACTGAAGCTTTCTTT. Translation gives CASSLETGGGTEAFF.

The J gene is TRBJ1-4, the V gene TRBV18; weak D call: TRBD1 (5 bases). Trimming cost V 3 bases and J 8 bases, with 16 bases left between them. The CDR3 is 15 residues long. Germline values: CDR1 KGHSH, CDR2 LQKENI. CDR3 loop: CASSPIAVRGEKLFF. Written as DNA, the CDR3 is TGTGCCAGCTCACCCATCGCCGTCCGGGGGGAAAAACTGTTTTTT.

This clonotype was picked up many times. The V call is TRBV7-2, the J call TRBJ1-1; a weak D match, TRBD1 (6 bases). Trimming took off 4 bases at V and 10 bases at J, with 16 bases between the two ends. There are 13 residues in the CDR3. Germline CDR1 is SGHTA and CDR2 is FQGNSA. The CDR3 loop is CASSSGDQGGAFF. CDR3 nucleotide sequence: TGTGCCAGCAGCTCAGGGGATCAAGGGGGAGCTTTCTTT.

This clonotype was observed many times. The genes are TRBV14 and TRBJ2-3, with no clear D. V lost 0 bases, J lost 2 bases, and 18 bases lay in between. Germline V gene data show CDR1 as SGHDN and CDR2 as FVKESK. CDR3 size: 18 residues. CDR3 sequence: CASSQDWKQPPFTDTQYF. In nucleotides, the CDR3 is TGTGCCAGCAGCCAAGATTGGAAACAGCCTCCTTTCACAGATACGCAGTATTTT.

This clonotype was found a few times. The rearrangement joins TRBV19 to TRBJ1-5, with D unclear. The V end was cut by 1 base, the J end by 4 bases, with 14 bases between. The CDR3 loop spans 16 amino acids. CDR1 is LNHDA and CDR2 is SQIVND in the germline V gene (reference sequence). In nucleotides, the CDR3 is TGTGCCAGTAGTATAGGTGTGTCGGAGCGTAATCAGCCCCAGCATTTT. Protein: CASSIGVSERNQPQHF.

Within the sample, this clonotype is medium-sized. V usage is TRBV3-1 and J usage is TRBJ2-5, with D unclear. V lost 0 bases, J lost 5 bases, and 10 bases lay in between. In germline, CDR1 is LGHDT, CDR2 YNNKEL (reference sequence). This CDR3 spans 14 amino acids. Here the CDR3 DNA reads TGTGCCAGCAGCCAAGATCTAACAAGTGAGACCCAGTACTTC. This codes for CASSQDLTSETQYF.

This clonotype counts as medium-sized. The chain is built from TRBV7-6 and TRBJ1-6; D might be TRBD1 (5 bases). Trimming left V 3 bases short and J 7 bases short, with 13 bases between. Germline V lookup: CDR1 SGHVS, CDR2 FNYEAQ. This CDR3 is 15 amino acids long. The CDR3 sequence: CASSLGVGANSPLHF. In nucleotides, the CDR3 is TGTGCCAGCAGCTTGGGGGTCGGGGCCAATTCACCCCTCCACTTT.

This clonotype is large. The rearrangement joins TRBV10-3 to TRBJ1-2, with 9 bases fitting TRBD1. The CDR3 is made up of 16 amino acids. Germline values: CDR1 ENHRY, CDR2 SYGVKD. The junction had 13 bases not matched to a gene; V was cut back by 6 bases and J by 5 bases. CDR3: CAISASRDRDWYGYTF. The CDR3 region has the DNA TGTGCCATCAGCGCGTCCCGGGACAGGGATTGGTATGGCTACACCTTC.

This clonotype was seen repeatedly, ten times or more. This chain joins TRBV29-1 and TRBJ1-1, with unresolved D. This CDR3 comprises 13 residues. Trimming removed 1 base from V and 5 bases from J, with 11 bases in between. Germline-derived CDR1 and CDR2 are SQVTM and ANQGSEA. The CDR3, as DNA: TGCAGCGTTGAAGTGGGGTCGAGGACTGAAGCTTTCTTT. It translates to CSVEVGSRTEAFF. The complete variable domain, with remaining parts taken from reference TRBV29-1 and TRBJ1-1, reads SAVISQKPSRDICQRGTSLTIQCQVDSQVTMMFWYRQQPGQSLTLIATANQGSEATYESGFVIDKFPISRPNLTFSTLTVSNMSPEDSSIYLCSVEVGSRTEAFFGQGTRLTVV.

The rearrangement uses TRBV18 and TRBJ2-1, with 7 bases that match TRBD2. This CDR3 contains 14 residues. Losses at the gene ends were 5 bases for V and 8 bases for J; bases not matched to a gene: 9. Germline CDR1 is KGHSH and CDR2 is LQKENI. The CDR3: CASSSAGVSDEQFF. CDR3 DNA: TGTGCCAGCTCATCGGCGGGAGTTTCCGATGAGCAGTTCTTC.

The chain joins TRBV7-2 to TRBJ2-3; TRBD2 matches at 11 bases. The CDR3 covers 20 residues. J lost 6 bases, V lost 2 bases, and 19 bases had no gene match. The germline V gene encodes CDR1 SGHTA and CDR2 FQGNSA. The CDR3 spells CASSLRGGPSGGSPGDTQYF. CDR3 DNA: TGTGCCAGCAGCTTAAGAGGGGGGCCTAGCGGGGGGTCCCCCGGGGATACGCAGTATTTT.

This clonotype was seen many times. The J gene is TRBJ2-7, the V gene TRBV5-4; the match to TRBD2 covers 9 bases. The trim removed 4 bases at V and 5 bases at J, leaving 7 bases unmatched. Germline V gene sequence: CDR1 SGHNT, CDR2 YYREEE (reference sequence). The CDR3 totals 14 residues. The CDR3 loop reads CASSPWTSANEQYF. CDR3 nucleotide sequence: TGTGCCAGCAGCCCATGGACTAGCGCCAACGAGCAGTACTTC.

This clonotype is deemed medium-sized. The rearrangement links TRBV7-6 to TRBJ2-3, with D uncertain. Looked up from germline, CDR1 is SGHVS and CDR2 is FNYEAQ. This CDR3 has 14 residues. V shed 1 base and J shed 2 bases, with 7 bases lying between them. The chain's CDR3 is CASSLGHSTDTQYF. The CDR3 coding sequence is TGTGCCAGCAGCTTAGGTCACTCCACAGATACGCAGTATTTT.

This clonotype was found many times. The chain employs TRBV18 and TRBJ2-6; D gene uncertain. The ends were cut back, 2 bases at V and 0 bases at J, with 11 bases in the middle. The germline V gene encodes CDR1 KGHSH and CDR2 LQKENI. This CDR3 has 17 residues. The CDR3 bases are TGTGCCAGCTCACCAGGGCTCCTACTCTCTGGGGCCAACGTCCTGACTTTC. Its translation: CASSPGLLLSGANVLTF.

This clonotype showed up many times. The chain is built from TRBV18 and TRBJ2-7, with 14 bases matching TRBD2. The ends lost 5 bases at V and 3 bases at J; junction bases unmatched: 6. The CDR3 has 16 residues. Germline CDR1 is KGHSH and CDR2 is LQKENI. CDR3 in amino acids: CASSSQGTSGSYEQYF. The DNA for the CDR3 is TGTGCCAGCTCATCCCAAGGGACTAGCGGGAGCTACGAGCAGTACTTC.

In its sample, this clonotype was seen many times. This chain joins TRBV12-3 or TRBV12-4 and TRBJ2-7, with TRBD1 matching over 9 bases. This CDR3 contains 17 residues. The J segment lost 0 bases and the V segment lost 2 bases, leaving 8 bases of the junction unmatched. CDR3 amino acids: CASSLSTLGQGSYEQYF. The CDR3 DNA is TGTGCCAGCAGTTTAAGCACCCTGGGACAGGGCTCCTACGAGCAGTACTTC.

The table lists this clonotype with many counts. The chain couples TRBV4-2 to TRBJ2-5; 11 nucleotides match TRBD2. J was trimmed by 5 bases and V by 0 bases; bases with no gene match: 5. Germline loops: CDR1 LGHNA, CDR2 YNFKEQ. The CDR3 totals 16 residues. The DNA of the CDR3 is TGTGCCAGCAGCCAAGAGCTCACTAGCGGGAGTGAGACCCAGTACTTC. This sequence encodes CASSQELTSGSETQYF.

This clonotype turned up a few times. V and J are TRBV6-6 and TRBJ1-2; 7 nucleotides agree with TRBD1. This CDR3 spans 15 amino acids. Germline trimming cut 6 bases from V and 4 bases from J; bases unmatched to any gene: 11. CDR1 and CDR2 (germline): MNHNY, SVGAGI (reference sequence). CDR3 amino acids: CASRSGTVSFYGYTF. CDR3 in DNA: TGTGCCAGCAGATCCGGGACAGTTTCGTTCTATGGCTACACCTTC.